This T cell receptor beta chain was recovered during a study of T cells in Graves' hyperthyroidism and ophthalmopathy. From RNA transcripts, TCR beta CDR3 regions were amplified. First-round RT-PCR targeting the TCR CDR3 was performed with the HTBI primer set. TCRdb called the multiplex PCR reads again in MiXCR, with one record for every CDR3 protein. The sample carries 500,000 to 650,000 distinct CDR3 sequences, over 35% recorded once. This clonotype showed up many times. The V gene's germline CDR1 is MNHEY and CDR2 SVGAGI. The CDR3 has 14 amino acids. Deletions cut 4 bases from V and 3 bases from J, with 10 bases between.

Sequenced input: peripheral blood or thyroid tissue (not recorded which). The chain employs TRBV6-5 and TRBJ1-5, with D perhaps matching TRBD1 (6 bases). The clonotype comes from an adult woman with Graves' disease, either hyperthyroidism or ophthalmopathy (not recorded which). CDR3 coding DNA: TGTGCCAGCAGTTCCACAGGGTCCAATCAGCCCCAGCATTTT. Translating it yields CASSSTGSNQPQHF.